The 4 T cell receptor beta chains below come from one sample, sequenced in a study of T cell repertoires in cytomegalovirus infection. MiXCR, applied by TCRdb to the reads, yields one record per CDR3 protein. This sample has around 100,000 distinct CDR3 sequences, with around 31% found just once. These TCRs are of unknown antigen specificity. The sequencing here drew on CD8+ T cells from cultured PBMCs, taken from culture after CMV antigen stimulation. These receptors all come from a human donor in good health (CMV status not recorded). Some clones in this sample may be carry-over from other donors' samples.

The CDR3 is CASRRSGSPYNEQFF. For the CDR3, the DNA is TGTGCCAGCAGAAGATCGGGCTCCCCCTACAATGAGCAGTTCTTC. V and J are TRBV6-5 and TRBJ2-1, with D hard to call. The CDR3 is 15 residues long. Germline lookup yields CDR1 MNHEY and CDR2 SVGAGI. V was trimmed by 6 bases and J by 2 bases, leaving 14 bases between them.

The sample holds many counts of this clonotype. The V gene is TRBV7-8, the J gene TRBJ2-1, with a possible D match to TRBD2 (5 bases). V lost 4 bases and J 8 bases, leaving 18 bases between the germline ends. This CDR3 contains 15 residues. The germline gives CDR1 SGHVS, CDR2 FQNEAQ. The CDR3 protein is CASSSYVTASYEQFF. For the CDR3, the DNA is TGTGCCAGCAGCTCCTACGTGACCGCTAGCTATGAGCAGTTCTTC.

This clonotype came up many times. V gene TRBV6-1 combines with J gene TRBJ1-2, with D possibly being TRBD1 (5 bases). Germline CDR1 reads MNHNS; CDR2 reads SASEGT. V lost 3 bases to trimming and J lost 5 bases, with 16 bases between them. The CDR3 consists of 15 residues. CDR3 sequence: CASSETSWDGYGYTF. The CDR3 DNA follows: TGTGCCAGCAGTGAGACCTCCTGGGACGGATATGGCTACACCTTC.

The J gene is TRBJ2-7, the V gene TRBV7-2; D might be TRBD2 (6 bases). Trimming stripped 0 bases from V and 10 bases from J, with 13 bases between. CDR1 SGHTA and CDR2 FQGNSA come from the germline V gene. This CDR3 spans 13 amino acids. In DNA form, the CDR3 reads TGTGCCAGCAGCTTAGCGGGGGGTCCCGGCCAGTACTTC. Translated: CASSLAGGPGQYF. The complete variable domain, with remaining parts taken from reference TRBV7-2 and TRBJ2-7, reads GAGVSQSPSNKVTEKGKDVELRCDPISGHTALYWYRQSLGQGLEFLIYFQGNSAPDKSGLPSDRFSAERTGGSVSTLTIQRTQQEDSAVYLCASSLAGGPGQYFGPGTRLTVT.